Below are 26 T cell receptor beta chains sequenced from a single sample in a study of brain T cells in children with intractable seizures. As for time point: blood from clinic visit 5 months post-surgery; TSC patient then seizure free. TCRdb's table, derived via immunoSEQ multiplex PCR, lists solely in-frame clones and lacks some. This sample has under 400,000 clones, with 93% found just once. Material: peripheral blood, obtained more than 4 months after surgery. All receptors come from a boy less than two years old with tuberous sclerosis and intractable seizures.

V usage is TRBV7-9 and J usage is TRBJ1-2; D ambiguous. V was cut by 6 bases and J by 7 bases, with 12 bases left in between. This CDR3 is built from 12 residues. Per germline, CDR1 SEHNR and CDR2 FQNEAQ (reference sequence). The CDR3 DNA reads as TGTGCCAGCAGATACATAATCGGTGGCTACACCTTC. Residues: CASRYIIGGYTF.

The chain uses TRBV6-6 and TRBJ2-1; tentatively, D is TRBD2 (5 bases). The CDR3 is 15 residues long. Between the trimmed V and J ends, which lost 2 bases and 0 bases, there was a span of 8 bases. CDR1 MNHNY and CDR2 SVGAGI come from the germline V gene (reference sequence). CDR3 residues: CASSYLGSSYNEQFF. CDR3 in DNA: TGTGCCAGCAGTTACCTGGGGAGCTCCTACAATGAGCAGTTCTTC.

The chain links TRBV6-6 to TRBJ1-2, with 7 bases fitting TRBD1. Per the germline V gene, CDR1 is MNHNY and CDR2 is SVGAGI (reference sequence). The trim removed 7 bases at V and 1 base at J, leaving 6 bases unmatched. The CDR3 contains 14 residues. The CDR3 bases are TGTGCCAGCACACAGGGGCCGTTTAACTATGGCTACACCTTC. Translated, it gives CASTQGPFNYGYTF.

The chain uses TRBV27 and TRBJ2-1, with 8 nucleotides matching TRBD2. Unmatched junction bases numbered 7, after V lost 4 bases and J lost 5 bases. CDR3 length: 15 amino acids. Germline lookup yields CDR1 MNHEY and CDR2 SMNVEV (reference sequence). The CDR3 DNA reads as TGTGCCAGCAGTTCAACGGGAGGGCCGCACAATGAGCAGTTCTTC. The encoded protein is CASSSTGGPHNEQFF.

The J gene is TRBJ2-3, the V gene TRBV19; no definite D call. Germline-derived CDR1 and CDR2 are LNHDA and SQIVND (reference sequence). This CDR3 spans 14 amino acids. Trimming took 0 bases from V and 10 from J, leaving 14 bases between them. As DNA, the CDR3 is TGTGCCAGTAGTATAGAGTCTTCCCTCTCTTCGCAGTATTTT. This codes for CASSIESSLSSQYF.

The V gene is TRBV6-1, the J gene TRBJ2-1; D is tentatively TRBD1 or TRBD2 (6 bases each). Germline values: CDR1 MNHNS, CDR2 SASEGT. This CDR3 has 20 amino acids. V lost 0 bases and J lost 0, with 21 bases in between. CDR3 sequence reads: CASSEAYWGPGAISYNEQFF. The CDR3, as DNA: TGTGCCAGCAGTGAAGCTTACTGGGGACCGGGGGCTATCTCCTACAATGAGCAGTTCTTC.

The V gene is TRBV18, the J gene TRBJ1-6; D gene uncertain. There are 15 residues in the CDR3. Between the trimmed V and J ends, which lost 2 bases and 5 bases, there was a span of 10 bases. Germline CDR1 is KGHSH and CDR2 is LQKENI. The CDR3 DNA sequence: TGTGCCAGCTCACCATCCAGCGATAATAATTCACCCCTCCACTTT. The encoded protein is CASSPSSDNNSPLHF.

This clone showed up just a few times. The V gene is TRBV30, the J gene TRBJ2-3, with D perhaps TRBD2 (6 bases). The CDR3 extends over 16 amino acids. V was clipped by 5 bases and J by 0 bases, with 18 bases between them. The germline CDR1 and CDR2 sequences are GTSNPN and SVGIG (reference sequence). CDR3 sequence reads: CAWDGGFTTSTDTQYF. DNA of the CDR3: TGTGCCTGGGACGGAGGGTTCACCACTAGCACAGATACGCAGTATTTT.

The rearrangement uses TRBV7-9 and TRBJ2-5; TRBD2 matches at 13 bases. J was trimmed by 4 bases and V by 4 bases; bases with no gene match: 6. The CDR3 is 16 residues long. Germline loops: CDR1 SEHNR, CDR2 FQNEAQ (reference sequence). The CDR3 nucleotides are TGTGCCAGCAGCTATCGGGGACTAGCGGGATCAGAGACCCAGTACTTC. Amino acid sequence: CASSYRGLAGSETQYF.

This clone appeared a single time. J is TRBJ1-5 and V is TRBV6-6; D not resolved. CDR3 size: 10 residues. Germline V CDR1 and CDR2: MNHNY, SVGAGI (reference sequence). V was clipped by 5 bases and J by 6 bases, with 2 bases between them. The CDR3 coding sequence is TGTGCCAGCAGTCTTCAGCCCCAGCATTTT. Its protein product is CASSLQPQHF.

V usage is TRBV15 and J usage is TRBJ2-3; TRBD2 aligns across 8 bases. The CDR3 consists of 17 residues. Germline CDR1 is LNHNV and CDR2 is YYDKDF (reference sequence). The ends lost 0 bases at V and 5 bases at J; junction bases unmatched: 10. For the CDR3, the DNA is TGTGCCACCAGCAGAGATCGGCCAGCGGGAGTAGGAGATACGCAGTATTTT. Protein: CATSRDRPAGVGDTQYF.

The V gene is TRBV19, the J gene TRBJ2-7; 11 bases line up with TRBD2. The trim removed 6 bases at V and 9 bases at J, leaving 22 bases unmatched. The length of the CDR3 is 18 residues. Germline V CDR1 and CDR2: LNHDA, SQIVND (reference sequence). The CDR3 spells CASSIQGVVVAGGPGQYF. CDR3 nucleotide sequence: TGTGCCAGTAGCATACAGGGAGTAGTTGTAGCGGGAGGGCCTGGGCAGTACTTC.

V and J are TRBV14 and TRBJ2-7, with D perhaps TRBD1 or TRBD2 (5 bases each). Trimming took off 3 bases at V and 4 bases at J, with 13 bases between the two ends. This CDR3 is built from 14 residues. Germline V gene sequence: CDR1 SGHDN, CDR2 FVKESK. DNA of the CDR3: TGTGCCAGCAGCCACGGGACGGATAATTACGAGCAGTACTTC. This gives the protein CASSHGTDNYEQYF.

This sequence joins TRBV7-3 and TRBJ2-3, with a weak D call TRBD2 (6 bases). The V gene's germline CDR1 is SGHTA and CDR2 FQGTGA. This CDR3 has 14 residues. Trimming cost V 2 bases and J 3 bases, with 9 bases left between them. The CDR3 coding sequence is TGTGCCAGCAGCTTACCTAGCGTAACAGATACGCAGTATTTT. This translates into CASSLPSVTDTQYF.

The chain uses TRBV7-9 and TRBJ2-1, with 10 bases lining up with TRBD2. The CDR3 covers 17 residues. J was trimmed by 2 bases and V by 2 bases; bases with no gene match: 6. Germline assignment: CDR1 SEHNR and CDR2 FQNEAQ (reference sequence). The CDR3 DNA is TGTGCCAGCAGCTTATCTAGCGGGAGTCCCCCCTACAATGAGCAGTTCTTC. It translates to CASSLSSGSPPYNEQFF.

This clone came up once. V usage is TRBV27 and J usage is TRBJ1-1; TRBD1 matches 10 bases. V lost 5 bases, J lost 9 bases, and 12 bases stayed unmatched. The CDR3 has 15 amino acids. Germline CDR1 and CDR2: MNHEY and SMNVEV (reference sequence). CDR3 coding DNA: TGTGCCAGCAGTCTATTGGGACAGGGGATAAGAAAAGCTTTCTTT. It is translated as CASSLLGQGIRKAFF.

V usage is TRBV19 and J usage is TRBJ2-7; TRBD2 might be the D (7 bases). Germline V gene data show CDR1 as LNHDA and CDR2 as SQIVND (reference sequence). Trimming removed 1 base from V and 6 bases from J, with 10 bases in between. The CDR3 extends over 13 amino acids. The CDR3 is CASSIGGGAEQYF. DNA for the CDR3: TGTGCCAGTAGTATAGGTGGGGGGGCCGAGCAGTACTTC.

This chain joins TRBV2 and TRBJ1-1; D is uncertain. The CDR3 has 14 residues. Per germline, CDR1 SNHLY and CDR2 FYNNEI. Deletions cut 4 bases from V and 0 bases from J, with 9 bases between. This CDR3 reads CASSGYDMNTEAFF. The DNA of the CDR3 is TGTGCCAGCAGTGGATACGATATGAACACTGAAGCTTTCTTT.

The chain joins TRBV5-5 to TRBJ1-6; the D gene is possibly TRBD1 (6 bases). This CDR3 is 14 amino acids long. Looked up from germline, CDR1 is SGHKS and CDR2 is YYEKEE (reference sequence). Trimming stripped 6 bases from V and 5 bases from J, with 12 bases between. The CDR3 DNA reads TGTGCCAGCAATGGACAGATGGATAATTCACCCCTCCACTTT. This encodes CASNGQMDNSPLHF. Supplemented by reference TRBV5-5 and TRBJ1-6, the full variable domain reads DAGVTQSPTHLIKTRGQQVTLRCSPISGHKSVSWYQQVLGQGPQFIFQYYEKEERGRGNFPDRFSARQFPNYSSELNVNALLLGDSALYLCASNGQMDNSPLHFGNGTRLTVT.

The chain recombines TRBV24-1 with TRBJ1-2; 8 nucleotides match TRBD1. CDR1 and CDR2 (germline): KGHDR, SFDVKD. V shed 2 bases and J 4 bases; nucleotides not matched to a gene: 5. The CDR3 runs 15 residues. The CDR3 region is CATSDSGGASYGYTF. CDR3 coding DNA: TGTGCCACCAGTGATTCAGGGGGCGCTTCCTATGGCTACACCTTC.

The chain uses TRBV7-9 and TRBJ1-2; no firm D call. CDR1 is SEHNR and CDR2 is FQNEAQ in the germline V gene (reference sequence). Trimming removed 2 bases from V and 4 bases from J, with 11 bases in between. This CDR3 is built from 14 residues. The DNA of the CDR3 is TGTGCCAGCAGCTTAATGGCAGGAAGCTATGGCTACACCTTC. It yields the protein CASSLMAGSYGYTF.

The CDR3 nucleotides are TGTGCCAGCCTGAGCGGGGCGAATCCCTACAATGAGCAGTTCTTC. It yields the protein CASLSGANPYNEQFF. The chain combines TRBV19 with TRBJ2-1; TRBD2 agrees at 7 bases. Germline lookup yields CDR1 LNHDA and CDR2 SQIVND (reference sequence). The ends lost 9 bases at V and 2 bases at J; junction bases unmatched: 10. The CDR3 has 15 amino acids. The variable domain in full, with the rest retrieved from reference TRBV19 and TRBJ2-1, is DGGITQSPKYLFRKEGQNVTLSCEQNLNHDAMYWYRQDPGQGLRLIYYSQIVNDFQKGDIAEGYSVSREKKESFPLTVTSAQKNPTAFYLCASLSGANPYNEQFFGPGTRLTVL.

This chain connects TRBV6-5 to TRBJ2-6; a weak D match, TRBD1 (5 bases). Germline V gene data show CDR1 as MNHEY and CDR2 as SVGAGI. Trimming took off 2 bases at V and 1 base at J, with 6 bases between the two ends. The CDR3 totals 15 residues. CDR3 nucleotides: TGTGCCAGCAGTTACAGGGGATCTGGGGCCAACGTCCTGACTTTC. It encodes CASSYRGSGANVLTF.

The V call is TRBV24-1, the J call TRBJ1-2; D ambiguous. Trimming removed 2 bases at V and 7 bases at J, with 7 bases between. The germline CDR1 and CDR2 sequences are KGHDR and SFDVKD. The CDR3 covers 12 residues. DNA of the CDR3: TGTGCCACCAGTGATTCGGAGGGTGGCTACACCTTC. Its translation is CATSDSEGGYTF.

The rearrangement uses TRBV5-1 and TRBJ2-1; D tentatively reads TRBD1 or TRBD2 (5 bases each). The CDR3 loop spans 15 amino acids. Trimming pared 1 base from V and 5 bases from J, leaving 13 bases between. The germline V gene encodes CDR1 SGHRS and CDR2 YFSETQ. CDR3 amino acids: CASSLMGVSDNEQFF. The CDR3, as DNA: TGCGCCAGCAGCTTGATGGGGGTGTCGGACAATGAGCAGTTCTTC.

V and J are TRBV19 and TRBJ1-1; tentatively, D is TRBD1 (6 bases). The CDR3 sequence is 14 residues long. Germline-derived CDR1 and CDR2 are LNHDA and SQIVND (reference sequence). V lost 4 bases to trimming and J lost 2 bases, with 11 bases between them. The CDR3: CASSNQGLNTEAFF. CDR3 nucleotide sequence: TGTGCCAGTAGTAATCAGGGGCTAAACACTGAAGCTTTCTTT.